This TCR beta chain was retrieved from a study of response to subunit inactivated influenza vaccine. Germline-derived CDR1 and CDR2 are LGHNA and YNFKEQ. The V end lost 4 bases, the J end lost 6 bases, and 13 bases lay between the germline ends. CDR3 length: 14 residues. TCRdb reanalysed the RT-PCR reads using MiXCR and keeps one entry per CDR3 protein. The sample records about 620,000 distinct CDR3 sequences, 12% being singletons. On this clonotype: Its antigen is unknown.

Study-level results: Each seasonal influenza vaccination recruits few new T cells, the authors suggested.

This chain links TRBV4-2 with TRBJ2-1; D gene uncertain. The sample here was PBMCs from blood, taken on the day of vaccination. The sequence derives from a middle-aged man who received an inactivated influenza vaccine. The CDR3 sequence is CASSPPLLCNEQFF. CDR3 DNA: TGTGCCAGCAGCCCCCCGCTTCTCTGCAATGAGCAGTTCTTC.